This is a list of T cell receptor beta chains from one sample in a study of T cells after yellow fever vaccination. From the 5' RACE reads, TCRdb called clonotypes with MiXCR, one entry per CDR3 protein. The data hold fewer than 400,000 distinct CDR3 sequences, with about 11% observed a single time. Here the sequenced sample was CD4+ T cells sorted from PBMCs, taken 45 days after the yellow fever booster vaccination. The receptors derive from a man aged 18 to 30 who received the YFV17D yellow fever vaccine. The CDR3 runs from the conserved cysteine through the conserved F or W. The D gene is left open where the match is weak. Clone size, where shown, is once, few, many, or a class for clones that have expanded.

D: .
J: TRBJ2-6
V: TRBV27
size: few
CDR3: CASSLWASPGANVLTF
DNA: TGTGCCAGCAGTTTATGGGCTTCCCCTGGGGCCAACGTCCTGACTTTC

D: TRBD1
J: TRBJ2-1
V: TRBV29-1
size: few
CDR3: CSAGQPYNEQFF
DNA: TGCAGCGCGGGACAGCCATACAATGAGCAGTTCTTC

D: TRBD2
J: TRBJ2-5
V: TRBV20-1
size: few
CDR3: CSADGGADEETQYF
DNA: TGCAGTGCGGACGGGGGGGCCGACGAAGAGACCCAGTACTTC

D: TRBD1
J: TRBJ2-1
V: TRBV6-6
size: few
CDR3: CASSYSNRGPYNEQFF
DNA: TGTGCCAGCAGTTACTCCAACAGGGGACCTTACAATGAGCAGTTCTTC

D: .
J: TRBJ2-3
V: TRBV7-2
size: .
CDR3: CASSFHRTSTDTQYF
DNA: TGTGCCAGCAGCTTTCACCGTACTAGCACAGATACGCAGTATTTT

D: TRBD1
J: TRBJ2-7
V: TRBV12-3/TRBV12-4
size: .
CDR3: CASTPGGEQYF
DNA: TGTGCCAGCACCCCAGGGGGCGAGCAGTACTTC

D: .
J: TRBJ2-5
V: TRBV10-3
size: .
CDR3: CATRDSPGTQYF
DNA: TGTGCCACCCGGGACTCCCCCGGGACCCAGTACTTC

D: TRBD2
J: TRBJ2-5
V: TRBV4-1
size: few
CDR3: CASSQGLARRETQYF
DNA: TGCGCCAGCAGCCAGGGACTAGCGAGGCGTGAGACCCAGTACTTC

D: TRBD1
J: TRBJ2-5
V: TRBV7-7
size: few
CDR3: CASSRDRQEIQYF
DNA: TGTGCTAGCAGCAGGGACAGACAAGAGATCCAGTACTTC

D: TRBD2
J: TRBJ2-7
V: TRBV27
size: many
CDR3: CASSLGLAYEQYF
DNA: TGTGCCAGCAGTTTAGGACTAGCTTACGAGCAGTACTTC

D: TRBD1
J: TRBJ1-2
V: TRBV29-1
size: few
CDR3: CSGTPGQGYGYTF
DNA: TGCAGCGGAACCCCGGGACAGGGCTATGGCTACACCTTC

D: .
J: TRBJ1-3
V: TRBV6-6
size: many
CDR3: CASSPMGGGNTIYF
DNA: TGTGCCAGCAGCCCCATGGGAGGTGGAAACACCATATATTTT

D: TRBD2
J: TRBJ2-2
V: TRBV7-3
size: once
CDR3: CASSSIAGKNTGELFF
DNA: TGTGCCAGCAGCTCAATAGCGGGGAAGAACACCGGGGAGCTGTTTTTT

D: .
J: TRBJ1-2
V: TRBV5-4
size: .
CDR3: CASSLRGANYGYTF
DNA: TGTGCCAGCAGCTTGCGGGGAGCTAACTATGGCTACACCTTC

D: .
J: TRBJ2-3
V: TRBV6-6
size: .
CDR3: CAIGTVGDTQYF
DNA: TGTGCCATCGGGACCGTGGGAGATACGCAGTATTTT

D: .
J: TRBJ2-7
V: TRBV7-9
size: many
CDR3: CASSPPSHRYEQYF
DNA: TGTGCCAGCAGCCCCCCTTCGCATCGCTACGAGCAGTACTTC

D: .
J: TRBJ2-3
V: TRBV7-8
size: .
CDR3: CASSFGGHTDTQYF
DNA: TGTGCCAGCAGCTTCGGCGGTCACACAGATACGCAGTATTTT

D: TRBD1
J: TRBJ2-3
V: TRBV12-3/TRBV12-4
size: few
CDR3: CASTGGTGNTDTQYF
DNA: TGTGCCAGCACCGGCGGGACAGGGAATACAGATACGCAGTATTTT

D: .
J: TRBJ2-5
V: TRBV19
size: few
CDR3: CASSMRGGTAGWGETQYF
DNA: TGTGCCAGTAGTATGAGAGGTGGGACTGCCGGCTGGGGAGAGACCCAGTACTTC

D: .
J: TRBJ2-5
V: TRBV10-3
size: few
CDR3: CAISEGVERETQYF
DNA: TGTGCCATCAGTGAAGGGGTAGAGAGAGAGACCCAGTACTTC

D: .
J: TRBJ2-4
V: TRBV5-1
size: few
CDR3: CASSLAVGGQNIQYF
DNA: TGCGCCAGCAGCTTGGCCGTCGGCGGCCAAAACATTCAGTACTTC

D: TRBD1
J: TRBJ1-6
V: TRBV10-3
size: few
CDR3: CAISPGQGFSPLHF
DNA: TGTGCCATCAGCCCGGGACAGGGTTTCTCACCCCTCCACTTT

D: .
J: TRBJ1-2
V: TRBV5-1
size: few
CDR3: CASSSGSGANDYTF
DNA: TGCGCCAGCAGCTCTGGATCAGGGGCGAATGACTACACCTTC

D: .
J: TRBJ2-3
V: TRBV3-1
size: .
CDR3: CASSQDTSRTDTQYF
DNA: TGTGCCAGCAGCCAAGACACCAGTAGAACAGATACGCAGTATTTT

D: .
J: TRBJ1-6
V: TRBV5-5
size: .
CDR3: CASSFGQGSSPLHF
DNA: TGTGCCAGCAGCTTTGGCCAGGGTAGCTCACCCCTCCACTTT

D: .
J: TRBJ2-5
V: TRBV7-9
size: .
CDR3: CASSPWGRPQYF
DNA: TGTGCCAGCAGCCCCTGGGGGCGACCCCAGTACTTC

D: .
J: TRBJ2-6
V: TRBV7-9
size: many
CDR3: CASSFLGQSSGANVLTF
DNA: TGTGCCAGCAGCTTTCTCGGACAGTCCTCTGGGGCCAACGTCCTGACTTTC

D: .
J: TRBJ1-5
V: TRBV28
size: few
CDR3: CASRQGWGQPQHF
DNA: TGTGCCAGCAGGCAGGGGTGGGGACAGCCCCAGCATTTT

D: .
J: TRBJ2-5
V: TRBV14
size: .
CDR3: CASSQDFGSQYF
DNA: TGTGCCAGCAGCCAAGATTTTGGGTCCCAGTACTTC

D: TRBD1
J: TRBJ2-5
V: TRBV7-7
size: few
CDR3: CASGTGFGQETQYF
DNA: TGTGCTAGTGGGACAGGCTTTGGCCAAGAGACCCAGTACTTC

D: .
J: TRBJ1-1
V: TRBV6-2/TRBV6-3
size: .
CDR3: CASTHGSEAFF
DNA: TGTGCCAGCACTCATGGGTCCGAAGCTTTCTTT

D: TRBD2
J: TRBJ2-1
V: TRBV15
size: .
CDR3: CATSRVREGSYNEQFF
DNA: TGTGCCACCAGCAGAGTTCGGGAGGGGTCCTACAATGAGCAGTTCTTC

D: .
J: TRBJ1-1
V: TRBV10-2
size: few
CDR3: CASTSELNTEAFF
DNA: TGCGCCAGCACCTCAGAGTTGAACACTGAAGCTTTCTTT

D: TRBD2
J: TRBJ2-3
V: TRBV2
size: .
CDR3: CASSPTRLAGGPPDTQYF
DNA: TGTGCCAGCAGTCCCACCCGCCTAGCGGGGGGGCCCCCAGATACGCAGTATTTT

D: .
J: TRBJ1-2
V: TRBV29-1
size: .
CDR3: CSVEAGVMNYGYTF
DNA: TGCAGCGTTGAAGCAGGAGTAATGAACTATGGCTACACCTTC

D: .
J: TRBJ2-2
V: TRBV5-5
size: many
CDR3: CASSVDSGTGELFF
DNA: TGTGCCAGCAGCGTGGACAGCGGCACCGGGGAGCTGTTTTTT

D: .
J: TRBJ2-4
V: TRBV21-1
size: few
CDR3: CARGGGANIQYF
DNA: TGTGCCCGCGGGGGGGGGGCAAACATTCAGTACTTC

D: TRBD1
J: TRBJ2-6
V: TRBV6-5
size: .
CDR3: CASSREGAASGANVLTF
DNA: TGTGCCAGCAGCCGCGAGGGGGCCGCCTCTGGGGCCAACGTCCTGACTTTC

D: .
J: TRBJ2-1
V: TRBV7-2
size: few
CDR3: CASSLYRIYNEQFF
DNA: TGTGCCAGCAGCTTATACAGGATTTACAATGAGCAGTTCTTC

D: .
J: TRBJ2-5
V: TRBV4-1
size: few
CDR3: CASSQHPLVETQYF
DNA: TGCGCCAGCAGCCAACACCCGTTGGTAGAGACCCAGTACTTC

D: TRBD2
J: TRBJ2-3
V: TRBV7-3
size: .
CDR3: CASSLMVAGGADTQYF
DNA: TGTGCCAGCAGCTTAATGGTTGCGGGGGGGGCGGATACGCAGTATTTT

D: TRBD1
J: TRBJ1-5
V: TRBV4-1
size: .
CDR3: CASSQFPDRGHQPQHF
DNA: TGCGCCAGCAGCCAATTCCCTGACAGGGGGCATCAGCCCCAGCATTTT

D: .
J: TRBJ1-5
V: TRBV20-1
size: few
CDR3: CSASGGGGNQPQHF
DNA: TGCAGTGCTAGCGGAGGAGGAGGCAATCAGCCCCAGCATTTT

D: .
J: TRBJ1-4
V: TRBV18
size: once
CDR3: CASSLGRGNEKLFF
DNA: TGTGCCAGCTCACTTGGACGGGGAAATGAAAAACTGTTTTTT

D: TRBD2
J: TRBJ2-3
V: TRBV15
size: few
CDR3: CATSTRLAESTDTQYF
DNA: TGTGCCACCAGCACTCGACTAGCGGAAAGCACAGATACGCAGTATTTT

D: .
J: TRBJ2-5
V: TRBV19
size: few
CDR3: CATGGGLETQYF
DNA: TGTGCCACCGGAGGGGGATTAGAGACCCAGTACTTC

D: TRBD1
J: TRBJ1-5
V: TRBV12-3/TRBV12-4
size: few
CDR3: CASTIDRVSPQHF
DNA: TGTGCCAGCACAATAGACAGGGTATCGCCCCAGCATTTT

D: .
J: TRBJ1-3
V: TRBV7-9
size: many
CDR3: CASSSNLSGNTIYF
DNA: TGTGCCAGCAGCTCCAATCTATCTGGAAACACCATATATTTT

D: .
J: TRBJ1-6
V: TRBV5-1
size: .
CDR3: CASSLEQYSPLHF
DNA: TGCGCCAGCAGCTTGGAACAGTACTCACCCCTCCACTTT

D: .
J: TRBJ2-6
V: TRBV20-1
size: .
CDR3: CSAKAGANVLTF
DNA: TGCAGTGCTAAGGCTGGGGCCAACGTCCTGACTTTC

D: TRBD1
J: TRBJ1-2
V: TRBV12-3/TRBV12-4
size: .
CDR3: CASSRPGQGTYGYTF
DNA: TGTGCCAGCAGCCGTCCGGGACAGGGGACCTATGGCTACACCTTC

D: TRBD1
J: TRBJ1-5
V: TRBV4-2
size: many
CDR3: CASSQSEDRGNQPQHF
DNA: TGTGCCAGCAGCCAAAGTGAGGACAGGGGCAATCAGCCCCAGCATTTT

D: .
J: TRBJ1-6
V: TRBV5-1
size: .
CDR3: CASSFYALNSPLHF
DNA: TGCGCCAGCAGCTTTTACGCCTTGAATTCACCCCTCCACTTT